A selection of T cell receptor beta chains follows, all from one sample in a study of T cells after yellow fever vaccination. TCRdb used MiXCR to reprocess the 5' RACE reads, holding one entry per CDR3 protein. The sample includes tens of thousands of distinct CDR3 sequences, approximately 7% of them seen just once. The sequencing here drew on CD8+ T cells sorted from PBMCs, taken more than 35 days after the first yellow fever vaccination. The receptors shown here come from a man aged 18 to 35 who received the YFV17D yellow fever vaccine. The CDR3 runs from the conserved cysteine through the conserved F or W. A D gene is named only where the DNA matches it firmly. Not all rows give a size; the values are once, few, many and, for expanded clones, a class.

v_call	cdr3_length	j_call	d_call	clone_size	cdr3_aa	cdr3_nt
TRBV27	14	TRBJ2-5	-	many	CASSPYRSQETQYF	TGTGCCAGCAGTCCCTACCGGTCCCAAGAGACCCAGTACTTC
TRBV11-2	15	TRBJ2-5	-	many	CASSYYALTGGTQYF	TGTGCCAGCAGCTATTATGCGCTGACTGGGGGGACCCAGTACTTC
TRBV6-1	18	TRBJ2-3	-	few	CASSQGLGFNPITDTQYF	TGTGCCAGCAGTCAAGGGCTCGGTTTTAACCCGATCACAGATACGCAGTATTTT
TRBV7-8	16	TRBJ2-4	TRBD1	many	CASSLPRSGGEDIQYF	TGTGCCAGCAGCTTGCCCCGTTCAGGGGGCGAGGACATTCAGTACTTC
TRBV7-9	16	TRBJ2-2	-	few	CASSPREGIRTGELFF	TGTGCCAGCAGTCCGCGCGAGGGGATTCGGACCGGGGAGCTGTTTTTT
TRBV10-3	15	TRBJ2-5	-	many	CAISEAEEMVETQYF	TGTGCCATCAGTGAGGCCGAAGAGATGGTGGAGACCCAGTACTTC
TRBV7-2	14	TRBJ2-2	-	-	CASRARPGTGELFF	TGTGCCAGCAGGGCCAGACCTGGCACCGGGGAGCTGTTTTTT
TRBV27	14	TRBJ1-6	TRBD1	many	CASRRDSPPSPLHF	TGTGCCAGCAGAAGGGACAGTCCTCCTTCACCCCTCCACTTT
TRBV24-1	17	TRBJ2-5	TRBD2	few	CATSDPTSGALQETQYF	TGTGCCACCAGTGACCCGACTAGCGGGGCTCTCCAAGAGACCCAGTACTTC
TRBV12-3/TRBV12-4	16	TRBJ2-3	TRBD2	-	CASRQPSGGMVDTQYF	TGTGCCAGCAGACAACCTAGCGGGGGAATGGTAGATACGCAGTATTTT
TRBV4-1	16	TRBJ2-5	-	many	CASSQVGGLGQETQYF	TGCGCCAGCAGCCAAGTAGGGGGGCTAGGACAAGAGACCCAGTACTTC
TRBV20-1	16	TRBJ2-3	TRBD2	few	CCAKRGWDDITDTQYF	TGCTGTGCTAAGCGGGGCTGGGATGATATCACAGATACGCAGTATTTT
TRBV18	12	TRBJ1-1	-	-	CASSPLETEAFF	TGTGCCAGCTCACCCTTAGAGACTGAAGCTTTCTTT
TRBV6-5	15	TRBJ2-3	-	few	CASSYNFLPTDTQYF	TGTGCCAGCAGTTATAATTTCCTCCCCACAGATACGCAGTATTTT
TRBV12-3/TRBV12-4	14	TRBJ2-3	-	many	CASSWGRVTDTQYF	TGTGCCAGCAGTTGGGGCCGAGTCACAGATACGCAGTATTTT
TRBV5-1	16	TRBJ2-7	TRBD2	-	CASPELSSGVTYDQYF	TGCGCCAGCCCTGAATTATCTAGCGGGGTGACCTACGATCAGTACTTC
TRBV7-7	14	TRBJ2-2	-	-	CASSPGQNTGELFF	TGTGCCAGCAGCCCGGGACAGAACACCGGGGAGCTGTTTTTT
TRBV12-3/TRBV12-4	12	TRBJ2-2	-	many	CASSFFTGELFF	TGTGCCAGCAGTTTTTTCACCGGGGAGCTGTTTTTT
TRBV6-5	17	TRBJ2-1	-	many	CASSYGPLTSSYNEQFF	TGTGCCAGCAGTTACGGCCCGCTAACTTCTTCCTACAATGAGCAGTTCTTC
TRBV4-3	17	TRBJ1-1	-	-	CASSQALFGVMNTEAFF	TGCGCCAGCAGCCAAGCTCTTTTTGGCGTTATGAACACTGAAGCTTTCTTT
TRBV5-1	13	TRBJ2-5	-	many	CASSFGYQETQYF	TGCGCCAGCAGCTTCGGGTACCAAGAGACCCAGTACTTC
TRBV6-2/TRBV6-3	12	TRBJ2-1	-	many	CASNKGTNEQFF	TGTGCCAGCAACAAAGGGACCAATGAGCAGTTCTTC
TRBV7-2	16	TRBJ1-5	-	many	CASSLYSGGFNQPQHF	TGTGCCAGCAGCTTATATAGCGGAGGATTCAATCAGCCCCAGCATTTT
TRBV6-1	14	TRBJ1-5	TRBD1	few	CASRAGTGDQPQHF	TGTGCCAGCAGAGCCGGGACAGGGGATCAGCCCCAGCATTTT
TRBV4-3	14	TRBJ2-1	-	many	CASSLTDSDNEQFF	TGCGCCAGCAGCCTAACGGACAGCGACAATGAGCAGTTCTTC
TRBV10-3	15	TRBJ2-2	TRBD1	many	CAISERGQGLRELFF	TGTGCCATCAGTGAGCGGGGACAGGGGCTCAGGGAGCTGTTTTTT
TRBV29-1	12	TRBJ2-1	-	few	CSVEVDYNEQFF	TGCAGCGTTGAGGTGGACTACAATGAGCAGTTCTTC
TRBV20-1	13	TRBJ2-7	TRBD1	few	CSVETGSSYEQYF	TGCAGTGTAGAGACAGGGAGCTCCTACGAGCAGTACTTC
TRBV5-1	14	TRBJ2-7	-	few	CASSLEGSTYEQYF	TGCGCCAGCAGCTTGGAAGGTAGCACCTACGAGCAGTACTTC
TRBV10-2	14	TRBJ1-1	TRBD1	many	CASSDRGFHTEAFF	TGCGCCAGCAGCGACAGGGGGTTTCACACTGAAGCTTTCTTT
TRBV9	15	TRBJ2-6	-	few	CASSVGASGANVLTF	TGTGCCAGCAGCGTAGGAGCCTCTGGGGCCAACGTCCTGACTTTC
TRBV6-1	16	TRBJ2-4	TRBD1	many	CASSEAQGTGGDIQYF	TGTGCCAGCAGTGAAGCGCAGGGGACAGGGGGCGACATTCAGTACTTC
TRBV4-2	16	TRBJ2-4	-	many	CASSQDRALAKNIQYF	TGTGCCAGCAGCCAAGACAGAGCACTAGCCAAAAACATTCAGTACTTC
TRBV5-1	14	TRBJ1-1	TRBD1	-	CASSVRGPNTEAFF	TGCGCCAGCAGCGTAAGGGGGCCGAACACTGAAGCTTTCTTT
TRBV5-4	14	TRBJ2-7	-	many	CASSLAGKGYEQYF	TGTGCCAGCAGCTTGGCGGGGAAAGGCTACGAGCAGTACTTC
TRBV20-1	15	TRBJ2-1	-	many	CSARDPALYFNEQFF	TGCAGTGCTAGAGACCCGGCCCTGTATTTCAATGAGCAGTTCTTC
TRBV10-3	15	TRBJ2-7	-	many	CAISELGQGNYEQYF	TGTGCCATCAGTGAGCTGGGCCAGGGAAACTACGAGCAGTACTTC
TRBV27	13	TRBJ1-2	-	few	CASSYRGSYGYTF	TGTGCCAGCAGTTATAGGGGGTCCTATGGCTACACCTTC
TRBV21-1	13	TRBJ2-3	-	-	CALDRERADTQYF	TGTGCCCTTGACAGGGAGAGGGCAGATACGCAGTATTTT
TRBV5-1	15	TRBJ2-1	TRBD1	many	CASSLGTGGNSEQFF	TGCGCCAGCAGCCTAGGGACAGGGGGGAATAGTGAGCAGTTCTTC
TRBV20-1	14	TRBJ1-2	-	many	CSARDPATVYGYTF	TGCAGTGCTAGAGATCCGGCGACAGTCTATGGCTACACCTTC
TRBV15	15	TRBJ2-1	-	few	CATSRDREAYNEQFF	TGTGCCACCAGCAGAGACAGGGAGGCCTACAATGAGCAGTTCTTC
TRBV29-1	13	TRBJ2-7	-	many	CSVDAGESYEQYF	TGCAGCGTTGACGCCGGGGAATCCTACGAGCAGTACTTC
TRBV7-9	15	TRBJ1-1	-	many	CASRASQGMNTEAFF	TGTGCCAGCAGAGCTTCACAGGGCATGAACACTGAAGCTTTCTTT
TRBV10-3	17	TRBJ2-6	TRBD2	many	CAISGGLAGSGANVLTF	TGTGCCATCAGTGGGGGACTAGCGGGATCTGGGGCCAACGTCCTGACTTTC
TRBV11-1	19	TRBJ2-6	TRBD1	many	CASSTTTGPKETGANVLTF	TGTGCCAGCAGCACCACGACAGGGCCAAAAGAAACTGGGGCCAACGTCCTGACTTTC
TRBV6-5	17	TRBJ1-2	TRBD1	-	CASSYGRGQGSNYGYTF	TGTGCCAGCAGTTACGGCCGGGGACAGGGTTCCAACTATGGCTACACCTTC
TRBV7-9	10	TRBJ2-7	-	few	CASSPTRQYF	TGTGCCAGCAGCCCCACCCGGCAGTACTTC
TRBV12-3/TRBV12-4	14	TRBJ1-3	-	many	CASSFDRSGNTIYF	TGTGCCAGCAGTTTCGACAGATCTGGAAACACCATATATTTT
TRBV7-3	15	TRBJ1-6	-	-	CASSLTRGGISPLHF	TGTGCCAGCAGCTTAACCCGGGGAGGTATTTCACCCCTCCACTTT
TRBV20-1	15	TRBJ2-1	TRBD2	medium-sized	CSATIAGGNNNEQFF	TGCAGTGCTACCATAGCGGGGGGGAACAACAATGAGCAGTTCTTC
TRBV27	14	TRBJ1-6	TRBD1	-	CASSFNTGGSPLHF	TGTGCCAGCAGTTTCAACACAGGGGGATCACCCCTCCACTTT
TRBV25-1	15	TRBJ1-4	-	few	CASSSLREGREKLFF	TGTGCCAGCAGTTCTCTCAGGGAGGGGAGGGAAAAACTGTTTTTT
TRBV6-2/TRBV6-3	15	TRBJ2-1	-	few	CATSSEGGPYNEQFF	TGTGCCACCAGTTCGGAGGGGGGGCCCTACAATGAGCAGTTCTTC
TRBV2	12	TRBJ2-1	TRBD1	-	CTTWTGGDEQFF	TGTACCACCTGGACAGGTGGCGATGAGCAGTTCTTC
TRBV7-2	13	TRBJ1-5	-	few	CASSLGGGAPQHF	TGTGCCAGCAGCTTAGGGGGAGGAGCGCCCCAGCATTTT
TRBV20-1	11	TRBJ2-7	-	few	CSARMTYEQYF	TGCAGTGCTAGGATGACCTACGAGCAGTACTTC
TRBV27	13	TRBJ1-1	-	few	CASSLEENTEAFF	TGTGCCAGCAGTTTAGAGGAGAACACTGAAGCTTTCTTT
TRBV29-1	13	TRBJ2-5	-	many	CSVVWAVQETQYF	TGCAGCGTTGTCTGGGCAGTCCAAGAGACCCAGTACTTC